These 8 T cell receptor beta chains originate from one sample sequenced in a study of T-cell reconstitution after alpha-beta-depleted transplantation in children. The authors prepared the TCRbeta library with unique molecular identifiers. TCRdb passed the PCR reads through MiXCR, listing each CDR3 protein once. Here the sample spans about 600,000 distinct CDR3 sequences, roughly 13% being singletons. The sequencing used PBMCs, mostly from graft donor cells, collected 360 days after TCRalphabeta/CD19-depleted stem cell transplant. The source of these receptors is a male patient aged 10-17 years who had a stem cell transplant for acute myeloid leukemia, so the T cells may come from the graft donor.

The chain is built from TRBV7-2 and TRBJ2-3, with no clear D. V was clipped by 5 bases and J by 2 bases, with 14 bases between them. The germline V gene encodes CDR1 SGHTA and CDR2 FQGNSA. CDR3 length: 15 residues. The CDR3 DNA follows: TGTGCCAGCAGCCATTATCAGGATTACACAGATACGCAGTATTTT. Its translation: CASSHYQDYTDTQYF.

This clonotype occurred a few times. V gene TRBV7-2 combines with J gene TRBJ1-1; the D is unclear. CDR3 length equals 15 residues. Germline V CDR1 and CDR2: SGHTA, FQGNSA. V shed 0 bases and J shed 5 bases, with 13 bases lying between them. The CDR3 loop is CASSLAPHHRTEAFF. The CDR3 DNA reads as TGTGCCAGCAGCTTAGCGCCTCACCATCGGACTGAAGCTTTCTTT.

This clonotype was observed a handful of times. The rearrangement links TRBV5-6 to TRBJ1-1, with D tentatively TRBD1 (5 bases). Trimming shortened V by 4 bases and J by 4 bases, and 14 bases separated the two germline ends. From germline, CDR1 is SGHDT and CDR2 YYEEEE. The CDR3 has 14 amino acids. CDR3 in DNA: TGTGCCAGCAGCCTGGGACCGTCGCTCACTGAAGCTTTCTTT. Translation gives CASSLGPSLTEAFF. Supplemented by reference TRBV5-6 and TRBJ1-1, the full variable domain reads DAGVTQSPTHLIKTRGQQVTLRCSPKSGHDTVSWYQQALGQGPQFIFQYYEEEERQRGNFPDRFSGHQFPNYSSELNVNALLLGDSALYLCASSLGPSLTEAFFGQGTRLTVV.

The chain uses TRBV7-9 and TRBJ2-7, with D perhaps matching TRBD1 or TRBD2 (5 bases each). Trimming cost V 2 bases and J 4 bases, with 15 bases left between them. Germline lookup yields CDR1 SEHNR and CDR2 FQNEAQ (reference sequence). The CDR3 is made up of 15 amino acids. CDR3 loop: CASSLRDLEGYEQYF. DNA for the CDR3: TGTGCCAGCAGCTTAAGGGACCTTGAGGGTTACGAGCAGTACTTC. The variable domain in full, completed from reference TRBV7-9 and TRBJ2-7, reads DTGVSQNPRHKITKRGQNVTFRCDPISEHNRLYWYRQTLGQGPEFLTYFQNEAQLEKSRLLSDRFSAERPKGSFSTLEIQRTEQGDSAMYLCASSLRDLEGYEQYFGPGTRLTVT.

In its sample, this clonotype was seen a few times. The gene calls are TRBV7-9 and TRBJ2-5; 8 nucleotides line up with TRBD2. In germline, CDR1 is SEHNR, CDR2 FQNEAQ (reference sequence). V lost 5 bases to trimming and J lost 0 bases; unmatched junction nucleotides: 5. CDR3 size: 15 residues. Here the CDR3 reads CASSLTGGYQETQYF. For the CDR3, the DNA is TGTGCCAGCAGCCTAACGGGGGGGTACCAAGAGACCCAGTACTTC.

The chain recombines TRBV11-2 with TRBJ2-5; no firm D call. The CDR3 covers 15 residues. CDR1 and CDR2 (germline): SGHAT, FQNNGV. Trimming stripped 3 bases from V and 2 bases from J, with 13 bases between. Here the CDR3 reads CASSFFLTTQETQYF. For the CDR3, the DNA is TGTGCCAGCAGCTTTTTCTTAACGACTCAAGAGACCCAGTACTTC.

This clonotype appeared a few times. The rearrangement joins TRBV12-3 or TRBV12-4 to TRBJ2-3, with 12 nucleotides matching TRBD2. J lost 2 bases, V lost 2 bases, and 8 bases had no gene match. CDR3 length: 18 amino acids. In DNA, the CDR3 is TGTGCCAGCAGTTTAAAACTAGCGGGAGGTCTTAACACAGATACGCAGTATTTT. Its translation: CASSLKLAGGLNTDTQYF.

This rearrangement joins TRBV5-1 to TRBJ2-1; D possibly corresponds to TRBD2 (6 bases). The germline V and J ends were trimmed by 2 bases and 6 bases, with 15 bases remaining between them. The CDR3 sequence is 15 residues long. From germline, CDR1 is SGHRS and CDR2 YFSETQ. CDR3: CASSLVGGRGNEQFF. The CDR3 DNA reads TGCGCCAGCAGCTTAGTGGGAGGCCGGGGCAATGAGCAGTTCTTC.